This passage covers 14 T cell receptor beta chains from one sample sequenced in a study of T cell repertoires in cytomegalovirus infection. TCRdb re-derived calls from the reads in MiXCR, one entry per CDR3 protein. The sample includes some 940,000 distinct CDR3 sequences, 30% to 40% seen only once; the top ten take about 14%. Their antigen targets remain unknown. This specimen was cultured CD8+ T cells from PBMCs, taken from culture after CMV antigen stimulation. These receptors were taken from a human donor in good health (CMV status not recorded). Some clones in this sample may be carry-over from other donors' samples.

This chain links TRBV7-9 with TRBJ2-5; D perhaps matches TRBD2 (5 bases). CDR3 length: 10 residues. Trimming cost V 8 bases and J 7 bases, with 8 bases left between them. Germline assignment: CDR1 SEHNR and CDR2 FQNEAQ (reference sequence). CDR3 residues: CASARGTQYF. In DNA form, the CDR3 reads TGTGCCAGCGCCCGGGGGACCCAGTACTTC.

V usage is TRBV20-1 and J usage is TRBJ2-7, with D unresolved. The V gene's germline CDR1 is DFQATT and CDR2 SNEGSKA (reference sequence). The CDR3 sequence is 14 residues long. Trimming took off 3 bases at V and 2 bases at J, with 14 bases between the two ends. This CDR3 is CSARTPTSAYEQYF. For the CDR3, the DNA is TGCAGTGCTAGGACCCCCACCTCGGCCTACGAGCAGTACTTC.

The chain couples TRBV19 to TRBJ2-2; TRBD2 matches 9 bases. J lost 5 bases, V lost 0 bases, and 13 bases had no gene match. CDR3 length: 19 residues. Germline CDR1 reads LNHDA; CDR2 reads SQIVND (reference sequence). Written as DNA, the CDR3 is TGTGCCAGTAGTATAGATAGGGCAGCGGGGGGACTGAATACCGGGGAGCTGTTTTTT. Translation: CASSIDRAAGGLNTGELFF.

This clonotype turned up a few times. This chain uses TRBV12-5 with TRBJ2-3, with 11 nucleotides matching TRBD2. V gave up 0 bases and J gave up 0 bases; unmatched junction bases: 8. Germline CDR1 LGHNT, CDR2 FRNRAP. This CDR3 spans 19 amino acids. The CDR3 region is CASGLVLGTSGASTDTQYF. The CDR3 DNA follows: TGTGCTAGTGGTTTGGTACTGGGGACTAGCGGTGCTAGCACAGATACGCAGTATTTT.

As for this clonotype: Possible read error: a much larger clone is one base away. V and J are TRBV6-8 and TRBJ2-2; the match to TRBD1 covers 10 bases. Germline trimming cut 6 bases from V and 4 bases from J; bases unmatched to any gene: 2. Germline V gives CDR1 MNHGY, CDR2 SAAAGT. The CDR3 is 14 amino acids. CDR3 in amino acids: CASRGTGATGELFF. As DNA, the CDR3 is TGTGCCAGCAGGGGGACAGGGGCCACCGGGGAGCTGTTTTTT.

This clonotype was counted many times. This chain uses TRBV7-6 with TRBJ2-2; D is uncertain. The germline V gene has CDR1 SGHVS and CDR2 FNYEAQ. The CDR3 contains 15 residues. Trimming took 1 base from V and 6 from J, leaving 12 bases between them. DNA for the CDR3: TGTGCCAGCAGCTTAGACGTCGGGCGAGCCGGGGAGCTGTTTTTT. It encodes CASSLDVGRAGELFF.

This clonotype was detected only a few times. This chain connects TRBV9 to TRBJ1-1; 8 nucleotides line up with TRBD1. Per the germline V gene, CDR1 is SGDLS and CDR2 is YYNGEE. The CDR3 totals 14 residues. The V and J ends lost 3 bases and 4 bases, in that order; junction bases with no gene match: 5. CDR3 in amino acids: CASSGRDRITEAFF. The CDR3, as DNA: TGTGCCAGCAGCGGACGGGACAGGATCACTGAAGCTTTCTTT.

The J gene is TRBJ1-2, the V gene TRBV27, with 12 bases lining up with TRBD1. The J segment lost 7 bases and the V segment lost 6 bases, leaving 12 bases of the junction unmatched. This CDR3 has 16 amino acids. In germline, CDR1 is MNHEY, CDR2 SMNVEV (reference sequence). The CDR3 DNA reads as TGTGCCAGCAGCCCGGGATCCGGGACAGGGGGCTTTGGCTACACCTTC. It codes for CASSPGSGTGGFGYTF.

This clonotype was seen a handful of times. The CDR3 nucleotides are TGTGCCAGCAGCGCTGAGGGGGATAATGAAAAACTGTTTTTT. Translation gives CASSAEGDNEKLFF. The J gene is TRBJ1-4, the V gene TRBV12-3 or TRBV12-4; the D gene is possibly TRBD1 (6 bases). Trimming left V 6 bases short and J 4 bases short, with 12 bases between. This CDR3 comprises 14 residues.

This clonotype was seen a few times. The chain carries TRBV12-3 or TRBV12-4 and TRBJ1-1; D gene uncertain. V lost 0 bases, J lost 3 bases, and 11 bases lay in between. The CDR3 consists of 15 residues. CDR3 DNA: TGTGCCAGCAGTTTAGCGCTGGGGATTGACACTGAAGCTTTCTTT. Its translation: CASSLALGIDTEAFF.

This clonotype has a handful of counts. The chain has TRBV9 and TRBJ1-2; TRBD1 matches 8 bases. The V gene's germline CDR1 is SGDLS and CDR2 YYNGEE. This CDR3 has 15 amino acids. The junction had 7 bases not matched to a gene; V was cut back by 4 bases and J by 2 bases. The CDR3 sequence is CASSSSGQANYGYTF. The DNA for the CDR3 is TGTGCCAGCAGCAGTTCGGGACAGGCCAACTATGGCTACACCTTC.

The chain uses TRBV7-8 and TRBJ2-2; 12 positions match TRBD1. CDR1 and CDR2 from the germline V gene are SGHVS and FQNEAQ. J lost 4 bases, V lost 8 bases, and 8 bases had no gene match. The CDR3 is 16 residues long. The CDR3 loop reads CASPPGDRGPTGELFF. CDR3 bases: TGTGCCAGCCCGCCCGGGGACAGGGGGCCCACCGGGGAGCTGTTTTTT.

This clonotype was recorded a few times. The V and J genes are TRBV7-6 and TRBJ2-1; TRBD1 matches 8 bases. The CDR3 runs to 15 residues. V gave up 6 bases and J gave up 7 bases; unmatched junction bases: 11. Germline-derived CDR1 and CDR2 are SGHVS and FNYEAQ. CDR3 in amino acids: CASSQRGQGSNEQFF. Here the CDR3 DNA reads TGTGCCAGCAGTCAGAGAGGACAGGGATCGAATGAGCAGTTCTTC.

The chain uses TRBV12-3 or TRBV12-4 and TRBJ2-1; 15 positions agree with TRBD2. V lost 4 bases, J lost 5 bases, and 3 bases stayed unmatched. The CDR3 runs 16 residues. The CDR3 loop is CASSWTSGGANNEQFF. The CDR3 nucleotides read TGTGCCAGCAGTTGGACTAGCGGGGGGGCGAACAATGAGCAGTTCTTC.